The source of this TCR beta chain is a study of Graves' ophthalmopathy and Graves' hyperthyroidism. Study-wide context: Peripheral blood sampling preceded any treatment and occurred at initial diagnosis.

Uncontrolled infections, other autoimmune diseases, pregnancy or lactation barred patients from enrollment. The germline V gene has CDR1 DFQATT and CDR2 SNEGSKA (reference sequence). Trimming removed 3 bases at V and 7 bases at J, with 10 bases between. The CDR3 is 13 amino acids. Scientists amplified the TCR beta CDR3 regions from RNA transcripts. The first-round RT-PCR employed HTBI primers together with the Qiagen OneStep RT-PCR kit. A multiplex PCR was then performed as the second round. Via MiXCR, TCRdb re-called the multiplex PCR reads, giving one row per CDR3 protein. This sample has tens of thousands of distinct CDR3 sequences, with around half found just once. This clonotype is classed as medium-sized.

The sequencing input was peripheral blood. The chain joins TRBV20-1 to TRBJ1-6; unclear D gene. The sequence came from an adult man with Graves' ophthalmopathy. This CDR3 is CSASRRVNSPLHF. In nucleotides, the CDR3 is TGCAGTGCTAGTCGGCGGGTAAATTCACCCCTCCACTTT.